This TCR beta chain was observed in a study of CD8 T cells in ankylosing spondylitis. The germline CDR1 and CDR2 sequences are LGHNA and YSLEER. The J segment lost 2 bases and the V segment lost 4 bases, leaving 6 bases of the junction unmatched. This CDR3 has 15 amino acids. Remarks on this clonotype: Its antigen is as yet unknown.

Findings and limits, study-wide: Ankylosing spondylitis blood appeared to be characterized by a TCR beta motif of several highly homologous variants. Relatively rare in peripheral blood, disease-linked clones were also CD8+.

TCR beta libraries were made by quantitative 5'-RACE with molecular barcodes. TCRdb passed the 5' RACE reads through MiXCR, listing each CDR3 protein once. The sample has 200,000 to 250,000 distinct CDR3 sequences; about 7.3% are singletons. The chain recombines TRBV4-3 with TRBJ2-7; 9 nucleotides align to TRBD1. Sequencing was performed on blood, either unsorted or a sorted T cell fraction (not recorded which). The receptor comes from a male donor with ankylosing spondylitis. The chain's CDR3 is CASSPKWTGAYEQYF. In DNA form, the CDR3 reads TGCGCCAGCAGCCCGAAATGGACAGGGGCCTACGAGCAGTACTTC.